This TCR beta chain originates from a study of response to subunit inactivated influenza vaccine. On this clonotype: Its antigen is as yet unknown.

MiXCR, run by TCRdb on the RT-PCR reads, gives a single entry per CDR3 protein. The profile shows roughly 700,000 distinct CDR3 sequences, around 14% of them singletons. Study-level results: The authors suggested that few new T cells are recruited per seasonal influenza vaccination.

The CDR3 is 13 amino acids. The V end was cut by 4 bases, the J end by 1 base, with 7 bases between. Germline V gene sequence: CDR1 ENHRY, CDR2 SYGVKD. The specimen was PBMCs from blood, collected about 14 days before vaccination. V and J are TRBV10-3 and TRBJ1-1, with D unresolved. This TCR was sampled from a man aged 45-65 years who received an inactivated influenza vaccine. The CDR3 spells CAISVGENTEAFF. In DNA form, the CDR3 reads TGTGCCATCAGTGTTGGGGAGAACACTGAAGCTTTCTTT.